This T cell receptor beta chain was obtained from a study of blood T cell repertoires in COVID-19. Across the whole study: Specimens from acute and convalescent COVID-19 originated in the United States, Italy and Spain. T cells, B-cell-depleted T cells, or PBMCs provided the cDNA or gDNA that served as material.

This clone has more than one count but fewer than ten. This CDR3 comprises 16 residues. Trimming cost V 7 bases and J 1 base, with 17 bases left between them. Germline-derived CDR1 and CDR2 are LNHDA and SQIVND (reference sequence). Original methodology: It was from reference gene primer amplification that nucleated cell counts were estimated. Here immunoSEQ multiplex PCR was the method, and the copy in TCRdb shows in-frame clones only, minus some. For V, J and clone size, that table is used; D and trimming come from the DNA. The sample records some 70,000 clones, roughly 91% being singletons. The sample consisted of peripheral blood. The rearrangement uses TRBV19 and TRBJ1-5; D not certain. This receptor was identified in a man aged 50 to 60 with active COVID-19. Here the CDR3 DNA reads TGTGCCAGTAACCTACAACAGACCCTGAGCAATCAGCCCCAGCATTTT. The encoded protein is CASNLQQTLSNQPQHF. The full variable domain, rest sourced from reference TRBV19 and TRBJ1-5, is DGGITQSPKYLFRKEGQNVTLSCEQNLNHDAMYWYRQDPGQGLRLIYYSQIVNDFQKGDIAEGYSVSREKKESFPLTVTSAQKNPTAFYLCASNLQQTLSNQPQHFGDGTRLSIL.